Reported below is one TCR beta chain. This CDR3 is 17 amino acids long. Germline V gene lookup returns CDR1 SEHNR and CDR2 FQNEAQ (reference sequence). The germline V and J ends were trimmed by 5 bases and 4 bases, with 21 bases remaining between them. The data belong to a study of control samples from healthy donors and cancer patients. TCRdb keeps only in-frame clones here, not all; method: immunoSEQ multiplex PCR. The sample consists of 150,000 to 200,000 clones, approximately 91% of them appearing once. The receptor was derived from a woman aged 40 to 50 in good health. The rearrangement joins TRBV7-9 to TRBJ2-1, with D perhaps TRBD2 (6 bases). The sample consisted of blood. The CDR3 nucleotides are TGTGCCAGCAGCCCGGGGATCGGCGGGGATTTATACAATGAGCAGTTCTTC. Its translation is CASSPGIGGDLYNEQFF. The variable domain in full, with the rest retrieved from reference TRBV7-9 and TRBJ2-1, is DTGVSQNPRHKITKRGQNVTFRCDPISEHNRLYWYRQTLGQGPEFLTYFQNEAQLEKSRLLSDRFSAERPKGSFSTLEIQRTEQGDSAMYLCASSPGIGGDLYNEQFFGPGTRLTVL.